One sample yielded the 19 T cell receptor beta chains listed below, sequenced in a study of blood T cells in healthy people across ages. It was with a sample-barcoded 5' primer and a J-beta primer mix that a second PCR of roughly 6 to 12 cycles was run. TCRdb re-derived calls from the 5' RACE reads in MiXCR, one entry per CDR3 protein. The data hold 1.5 million or so distinct CDR3 sequences, with roughly 45% observed a single time. Input material: blood. Receptor source: a woman younger than 35 in good health.

This chain joins TRBV20-1 and TRBJ2-7; TRBD1 matches 10 bases. This CDR3 region has 14 residues. J was trimmed by 7 bases and V by 3 bases; bases with no gene match: 9. Looked up from germline, CDR1 is DFQATT and CDR2 is SNEGSKA (reference sequence). CDR3 DNA: TGCAGTGCTAGTGATGACAGGGGGCAGAGGGAGCAGTACTTC. Amino acid sequence: CSASDDRGQREQYF.

This clonotype was seen a few times. This sequence joins TRBV4-1 and TRBJ1-2; a possible D gene is TRBD1 (5 bases). Trimming took 0 bases from V and 6 from J, leaving 11 bases between them. The CDR3 spans 14 residues. Germline V CDR1 and CDR2: MGHRA, YSYEKL. Here the CDR3 reads CASSQEAREDGYTF. The CDR3 DNA reads TGCGCCAGCAGCCAAGAAGCCAGGGAGGATGGCTACACCTTC.

The CDR3 DNA reads TGTGCCAGCAGTGGCCTCGGGGCGGGGAACCCTAGCACAGATACGCAGTATTTT. Encoded protein: CASSGLGAGNPSTDTQYF. This chain connects TRBV6-1 to TRBJ2-3; maybe TRBD2 (6 bases). CDR3 length: 18 residues. The germline V gene has CDR1 MNHNS and CDR2 SASEGT. V was shortened by 4 bases and J by 0 bases, with 20 bases between the two germline ends.

A few counts support this clonotype. The chain combines TRBV20-1 with TRBJ2-7; 14 bases are a match to TRBD2. This CDR3 has 19 amino acids. Germline V gives CDR1 DFQATT, CDR2 SNEGSKA (reference sequence). V lost 0 bases and J lost 2; bases outside the gene matches: 12. The CDR3 nucleotides read TGCAGTGCTAGAGATGTCTCCGGCTGGACTAGCGGGGGGACCTACGAGCAGTACTTC. Residues: CSARDVSGWTSGGTYEQYF.

V gene TRBV7-3 combines with J gene TRBJ2-3; 8 bases line up with TRBD1. Germline CDR1 reads SGHTA; CDR2 reads FQGTGA. The CDR3 is made up of 15 amino acids. The V segment lost 5 bases and the J segment 5 bases; nucleotides outside the gene matches: 9. CDR3 sequence: CASSPQGARLDTQYF. CDR3 nucleotide sequence: TGTGCCAGCAGCCCCCAGGGGGCTAGGTTAGATACGCAGTATTTT.

This clonotype was detected a few times. V usage is TRBV20-1 and J usage is TRBJ2-5; D gene unclear. The V gene's germline CDR1 is DFQATT and CDR2 SNEGSKA (reference sequence). V lost 0 bases, J lost 1 base, and 9 bases lay in between. The CDR3 runs 14 residues. DNA for the CDR3: TGCAGTGCTAGAGAGGGTGGGCCCCAAGAGACCCAGTACTTC. Its translation is CSAREGGPQETQYF.

For this clonotype: An end of the junction does not agree with germline; a read error may underlie this. This CDR3 reads CASSKSLGDYGYTF. The CDR3 nucleotides read TGTGCCAGCAGCAAATCGCTGGGAGACTATGGCTACACCTTC. This chain uses TRBV16 with TRBJ1-2; D gene unclear. CDR1 is KGHSY and CDR2 is FQNENV in the germline V gene. The CDR3 runs 14 residues.

This clonotype was observed a handful of times. The chain is built from TRBV10-3 and TRBJ2-3; 8 bases map to TRBD2. V was pared by 8 bases and J by 0 bases, with 10 bases of the junction left unmatched. The CDR3 is 16 amino acids. In germline, CDR1 is ENHRY, CDR2 SYGVKD. The CDR3 sequence is CAIGDLLAASTDTQYF. In nucleotides, the CDR3 is TGTGCCATCGGAGATTTACTAGCGGCTAGCACAGATACGCAGTATTTT.

This rearrangement joins TRBV12-3 or TRBV12-4 to TRBJ2-3, with a tentative D call TRBD1 (5 bases). The germline V and J ends were trimmed by 8 bases and 1 base, with 13 bases remaining between them. The CDR3 sequence is 14 residues long. The CDR3 region is CASGPTEGTDTQYF. For the CDR3, the DNA is TGTGCCAGCGGGCCGACAGAAGGCACAGATACGCAGTATTTT.

The chain has TRBV9 and TRBJ2-3; no clear D. Germline V gene data show CDR1 as SGDLS and CDR2 as YYNGEE. V lost 0 bases, J lost 0 bases, and 11 bases lay in between. The CDR3 sequence is 16 residues long. The CDR3 DNA reads TGTGCCAGCAGCGTAGGGATTAGCCGAAGCACAGATACGCAGTATTTT. This encodes CASSVGISRSTDTQYF. The variable domain in full, with the rest retrieved from reference TRBV9 and TRBJ2-3, is DSGVTQTPKHLITATGQRVTLRCSPRSGDLSVYWYQQSLDQGLQFLIQYYNGEERAKGNILERFSAQQFPDLHSELNLSSLELGDSALYFCASSVGISRSTDTQYFGPGTRLTVL.

The chain employs TRBV11-2 and TRBJ2-7; D is ambiguous. In germline, CDR1 is SGHAT, CDR2 FQNNGV. Trimming removed 5 bases at V and 4 bases at J, with 9 bases between. The CDR3 length is 12 residues. The CDR3 bases are TGTGCCAGCAGCCTCCCCCGTTACGAGCAGTACTTC. Its protein is CASSLPRYEQYF.

V and J are TRBV4-1 and TRBJ2-5; 9 bases are a match to TRBD2. The J call is doubtful: the DNA matches TRBJ2-7 better. This CDR3 comprises 23 residues. Germline V gives CDR1 MGHRA, CDR2 YSYEKL. The CDR3 sequence: CASSQITRGTQSGRYEIYVEQYF. CDR3 in DNA: TGCGCCAGCAGCCAGATAACCAGGGGGACTCAAAGCGGGAGGTACGAGATTTATGTCGAGCAGTACTTC.

The genes are TRBV15 and TRBJ2-5, with a weak D call TRBD2 (5 bases). The CDR3 is 17 amino acids. CDR1 is LNHNV and CDR2 is YYDKDF in the germline V gene (reference sequence). The V gene lost 3 bases and the J gene lost 0 bases, with 17 bases spanning the gap. The CDR3 DNA sequence: TGTGCCACCAGCAGGTCCCGGGGTACGGAGTACCAAGAGACCCAGTACTTC. Its protein product is CATSRSRGTEYQETQYF.

A word on this clonotype: One end of the junction varies from germline; a read error may be responsible. The chain links TRBV7-2 to TRBJ2-7; 8 bases map to TRBD1. The CDR3 has 15 amino acids. Germline values: CDR1 SGHTA, CDR2 FQGNSA. DNA of the CDR3: TGTGCCAGCAGCTTACTGGACAGGGCTTCCTACGAGCAGTACTTT. It yields the protein CASSLLDRASYEQYF.

This clonotype was counted between two and nine times. V is TRBV10-3 and J is TRBJ2-5; 7 positions match TRBD1. Trimming removed 8 bases from V and 5 bases from J; junction bases left unmatched: 5. The CDR3 is made up of 12 amino acids. Germline CDR1 and CDR2: ENHRY and SYGVKD. The CDR3: CAIGTERETQYF. The CDR3 coding sequence is TGTGCCATCGGGACAGAGCGGGAGACCCAGTACTTC.

The genes are TRBV4-2 and TRBJ2-1; D tentatively fits TRBD1 or TRBD2 (5 bases each). Germline CDR1 is LGHNA and CDR2 is YNFKEQ. Trimming removed 1 base at V and 5 bases at J, with 18 bases between. The CDR3 loop spans 17 amino acids. In nucleotides, the CDR3 is TGTGCCAGCAGCCAAGTTTTGGTTGCGGTGGGGGACAATGAGCAGTTCTTC. This translates into CASSQVLVAVGDNEQFF.

Concerning this clonotype: A much larger clone lies a single base off, so this may be a read error. This sequence joins TRBV7-2 and TRBJ2-5; D tentatively fits TRBD1 or TRBD2 (5 bases each). Germline V lookup: CDR1 SGHTA, CDR2 FQGNSA. The CDR3 length is 15 residues. The CDR3 DNA reads TGTGCCGGCAGCTACGGGACGGTTTTTCAAGAGACCCAGTACTTC. Protein sequence: CAGSYGTVFQETQYF. Combining the CDR3 with reference TRBV7-2 and TRBJ2-5 gives the whole variable domain GAGVSQSPSNKVTEKGKDVELRCDPISGHTALYWYRQSLGQGLEFLIYFQGNSAPDKSGLPSDRFSAERTGGSVSTLTIQRTQQEDSAVYLCAGSYGTVFQETQYFGPGTRLLVL.

J is TRBJ2-1 and V is TRBV20-1; tentative D call: TRBD2 (6 bases). From germline, CDR1 is DFQATT and CDR2 SNEGSKA (reference sequence). CDR3 length: 14 amino acids. Between the trimmed V and J ends, which lost 0 bases and 8 bases, there was a span of 14 bases. The CDR3 is CSARDSLALDEQFF. For the CDR3, the DNA is TGCAGTGCTAGAGATTCCCTAGCGTTAGATGAGCAGTTCTTC.

The gene calls are TRBV30 and TRBJ1-4; no definite D call. Germline assignment: CDR1 GTSNPN and CDR2 SVGIG (reference sequence). Between the trimmed V and J ends, which lost 2 bases and 4 bases, there was a span of 5 bases. The CDR3 has 12 residues. For the CDR3, the DNA is TGTGCCTGGAGTAGTATTAATGAAAAACTGTTTTTT. Translated: CAWSSINEKLFF.